Shown below are 3 T cell receptor beta chains from a single sample sequenced in a study of blood T cells in healthy people across ages. For the second PCR, which ran for roughly 7 to 11 cycles, a sample-barcoded 5' primer and a J-beta primer mix were used. TCRdb passed the 5' RACE reads through MiXCR, listing each CDR3 protein once. The repertoire includes hundreds of thousands of distinct CDR3 sequences, 45% to 60% of them detected once, and approximately 15% sits in the top ten. The sequenced sample was blood. The origin of the receptors is a woman older than 75 in good health.

The V call is TRBV4-2, the J call TRBJ2-5; D could derive from TRBD1 or TRBD2 (6 bases each). Deletions cut 5 bases from V and 4 bases from J, with 23 bases between. CDR3 length: 17 residues. CDR1 and CDR2 from the germline V gene are LGHNA and YNFKEQ. CDR3 in amino acids: CASSKNSGGRGGETQYF. The DNA for the CDR3 is TGTGCCAGCAGCAAAAACTCCGGTGGCAGGGGAGGAGAGACCCAGTACTTC.

J is TRBJ1-6 and V is TRBV2; 7 nucleotides agree with TRBD1. The CDR3 is made up of 15 amino acids. The germline CDR1 and CDR2 sequences are SNHLY and FYNNEI. Trimming took 8 bases from V and 5 from J; bases not matched to a gene: 9. Here the CDR3 DNA reads TGTGCCAGCGTGTGGGGCACAGGGGATAATTCACCCCTCCACTTT. Translated: CASVWGTGDNSPLHF.

This clonotype appeared many times. V gene TRBV20-1 combines with J gene TRBJ2-4; D is ambiguous. Germline V gene data show CDR1 as DFQATT and CDR2 as SNEGSKA (reference sequence). The V end lost 4 bases, the J end lost 2 bases, and 9 bases lay between the germline ends. The CDR3 sequence is 13 residues long. CDR3 DNA sequence: TGCAGTGCTAACGGACCATCCAAAAACATTCAGTACTTC. Translated: CSANGPSKNIQYF.